This T cell receptor beta chain was recovered during a study of T-cell memory formation after mild COVID-19. Whole-study findings and limits: Largely, contracting CD4+ clones fell within CM and EM, and contracting CD8+ clones within EMRA. The study detected some responding clones in pre-infection memory, suggesting cross-reactive memory joined. Day 15 to 85 contracting clones showed balanced CD4/CD8; later expanders leaned CD4+.

V lost 0 bases and J 2 bases, leaving 8 bases between the germline ends. The CDR3 totals 14 residues. CDR1 SGHRS and CDR2 YFSETQ come from the germline V gene. After 5'RACE with constant-segment primers, TCR alpha and TCR beta cDNA libraries carrying sample barcodes and UMIs were obtained. TCRdb re-called the 5' RACE reads through MiXCR, storing one row per CDR3 protein. The repertoire includes 250,000 to 300,000 distinct CDR3 sequences, roughly 16% of them detected once, and approximately 23% sits in the top ten. The table lists this clonotype with many counts. Its specificity is unknown. The sequence was collected from a man in his late teens or twenties who had mild COVID-19 (a few samples of this study predate the infection). Cell type and time point are not known. Sample: PBMCs or a T cell subset sorted from them (not recorded which). This chain uses TRBV5-1 with TRBJ1-2; D gene unclear. The CDR3 spells CASSLVSINYGYTF. In DNA, the CDR3 is TGCGCCAGCAGCTTGGTATCGATAAACTATGGCTACACCTTC.